Listed here are 28 T cell receptor beta chains from one sample, sequenced in a study of regulatory T cells in long-lasting Graves disease. Relying on iRepertoire HTBI primers and Arm-PCR of CDR3 regions, the team built TCR beta libraries. In TCRdb, the multiplex PCR reads were re-called with MiXCR into one record per CDR3 protein. The sample lists roughly 450,000 distinct CDR3 sequences; less than 25% were seen once. Time point in this sample: persistent/refractory GD, antithyroid drugs over 5 years with positive TRAb. Scientists built the TCR library using RNA that was extracted from PBMCs. The starting material was peripheral blood mononuclear cells (PBMCs), obtained when the disease was refractory, from a patient treated with antithyroid drugs. The origin of the receptors is a female donor with Graves disease.

This chain connects TRBV11-1 to TRBJ2-7, with D uncertain. Germline CDR1 reads SGHAT; CDR2 reads FQDESV (reference sequence). Trimming took off 6 bases at V and 0 bases at J, with 12 bases between the two ends. This CDR3 has 14 residues. This CDR3 reads CASRPQPVSYEQYF. The DNA for the CDR3 is TGTGCCAGCAGACCACAGCCGGTCTCCTACGAGCAGTACTTC.

DNA of the CDR3: TGTGCCAGCAGCGCCGGGACAGTGGCGCCGAGTGAGCAGTTCTTC. Amino acids: CASSAGTVAPSEQFF. The chain employs TRBV2 and TRBJ2-1, with 7 bases aligning to TRBD1. The CDR3 sequence is 15 residues long. V shed 6 bases and J 9 bases; nucleotides not matched to a gene: 14. The germline V gene encodes CDR1 SNHLY and CDR2 FYNNEI.

The V call is TRBV6-5, the J call TRBJ2-7; D unclear. CDR3 length: 12 amino acids. Trimming stripped 3 bases from V and 7 bases from J, with 10 bases between. Germline values: CDR1 MNHEY, CDR2 SVGAGI. The CDR3 here is CASSYGVSEQYF. The CDR3, as DNA: TGTGCCAGCAGTTATGGCGTGAGTGAGCAGTACTTC.

This clonotype was detected ten times or more. The J gene is TRBJ2-3, the V gene TRBV20-1; 9 bases align to TRBD2. The CDR3 is made up of 13 amino acids. Germline-derived CDR1 and CDR2 are DFQATT and SNEGSKA (reference sequence). The V and J ends lost 5 bases and 2 bases, in that order; junction bases with no gene match: 2. As DNA, the CDR3 is TGCAGTGCTCGACTAGCGGACACAGATACGCAGTATTTT. As protein: CSARLADTDTQYF.

This clonotype was found a few times. The gene calls are TRBV6-2 or TRBV6-3 and TRBJ2-7, with D possibly being TRBD1 (5 bases). V was clipped by 4 bases and J by 3 bases, with 13 bases between them. Germline CDR1 is MNHEY and CDR2 is SVGEGT. This CDR3 comprises 14 residues. The CDR3 DNA is TGTGCCAGCAGTTCAGGGTGGGCTTACTACGAGCAGTACTTC. Encoded protein: CASSSGWAYYEQYF.

This clonotype occurred many times. The chain employs TRBV2 and TRBJ2-7, with 10 positions matching TRBD2. Germline loops: CDR1 SNHLY, CDR2 FYNNEI. The ends lost 1 base at V and 1 base at J; junction bases unmatched: 7. This CDR3 contains 17 residues. CDR3 DNA sequence: TGTGCCAGCAGTGAAGAGCGGGAGGGCCTAAGATCCTACGAGCAGTACTTC. Translated: CASSEEREGLRSYEQYF.

In this sample, this clonotype turned up many times. This chain joins TRBV25-1 and TRBJ2-5; 7 positions match TRBD1. The CDR3 runs 16 residues. After removal of 3 bases from V and 5 bases from J, the junction contained 12 bases not matched to a gene. Germline V lookup: CDR1 MGHDK, CDR2 SYGVNS. In DNA, the CDR3 is TGTGCCAGCAGTGAGTCCAGAGGGGGCGTTGCCGAGACCCAGTACTTC. Protein: CASSESRGGVAETQYF.

The rearrangement uses TRBV27 and TRBJ2-5, with D unclear. Germline assignment: CDR1 MNHEY and CDR2 SMNVEV (reference sequence). V lost 6 bases and J lost 4, with 12 bases in between. The CDR3 has 13 residues. CDR3 in amino acids: CASSLSVAETQYF. CDR3 in DNA: TGTGCCAGCAGCCTCTCCGTTGCAGAGACCCAGTACTTC.

A remark on this clonotype: This may be a read error, as it is one base from a much larger clone. The chain recombines TRBV6-2 or TRBV6-3 with TRBJ2-5, with 7 positions matching TRBD1. Germline V lookup: CDR1 MNHEY, CDR2 SVGEGT. The CDR3 runs to 16 residues. CDR3 coding DNA: TGTGCCGGCAGTTACGGAATCCGGGACAGTAGGGAGACCCAGTACTTC. Protein sequence: CAGSYGIRDSRETQYF.

This rearrangement joins TRBV4-2 to TRBJ1-1; D uncertain. The CDR3 covers 15 residues. With 1 base removed from V and 2 bases from J, the gap between germline ends came to 11 bases. The germline gives CDR1 LGHNA, CDR2 YNFKEQ. The CDR3 spells CASSQGEESNTEAFF. CDR3 in DNA: TGTGCCAGCAGCCAAGGCGAGGAGTCCAACACTGAAGCTTTCTTT.

This clonotype was recorded a few times. This rearrangement joins TRBV5-1 to TRBJ2-1, with 9 bases matching TRBD2. J was trimmed by 7 bases and V by 4 bases; bases with no gene match: 9. The CDR3 has 15 residues. Germline CDR1 and CDR2: SGHRS and YFSETQ. CDR3 region: CASSPSGTEGNEQFF. CDR3 in DNA: TGCGCCAGCAGCCCTAGCGGGACTGAGGGGAATGAGCAGTTCTTC.

This clonotype was detected a few times. The rearrangement uses TRBV18 and TRBJ2-7; 8 nucleotides match TRBD2. The germline V gene encodes CDR1 KGHSH and CDR2 LQKENI. CDR3 length: 18 amino acids. V dropped 3 bases and J dropped 5; count of bases not matched to a gene: 18. CDR3 sequence (DNA): TGTGCCAGCTCACCGTCGTACGGGGCGGGAGGTACTTCCAACGAGCAGTACTTC. Encoded protein: CASSPSYGAGGTSNEQYF. The full variable domain, with the rest looked up from reference TRBV18 and TRBJ2-7, is NAGVMQNPRHLVRRRGQEARLRCSPMKGHSHVYWYRQLPEEGLKFMVYLQKENIIDESGMPKERFSAEFPKEGPSILRIQQVVRGDSAAYFCASSPSYGAGGTSNEQYFGPGTRLTVT.

In its sample, this clonotype was seen a few times. This chain uses TRBV4-3 with TRBJ1-1; D uncertain. Trimming removed 2 bases at V and 1 base at J, with 11 bases between. The V gene's germline CDR1 is LGHNA and CDR2 YSLEER. The length of the CDR3 is 15 residues. The CDR3 is CASSQTEEQNTEAFF. CDR3 nucleotide sequence: TGCGCCAGCAGCCAAACAGAGGAACAGAACACTGAAGCTTTCTTT.

Points on this clonotype: With a much larger clone just one base away, this may be a read error. The CDR3, as DNA: TGTGCCAGCAGTTGGACTAGCGGGAGCTTCTACGAGCGGTACTTC. It translates to CASSWTSGSFYERYF. This sequence joins TRBV6-5 and TRBJ2-7; 13 bases agree with TRBD2. Germline CDR1 is MNHEY and CDR2 is SVGAGI. The CDR3 extends over 15 amino acids.

In this sample, this clonotype turned up a few times. V gene TRBV5-1 combines with J gene TRBJ2-7; 7 positions match TRBD1. The CDR3 has 15 amino acids. Trimming removed 0 bases from V and 3 bases from J; junction bases left unmatched: 6. The V gene's germline CDR1 is SGHRS and CDR2 YFSETQ. CDR3 nucleotide sequence: TGCGCCAGCAGCTTGGCGCCGGGACAGATCTACGAGCAGTACTTC. Its protein product is CASSLAPGQIYEQYF.

This clonotype was observed at least ten times. The chain links TRBV28 to TRBJ2-7, with a tentative D call TRBD2 (6 bases). This CDR3 comprises 15 residues. Trimming removed 4 bases from V and 6 bases from J, with 19 bases in between. Per the germline V gene, CDR1 is MDHEN and CDR2 is SYDVKM. Written as DNA, the CDR3 is TGTGCCAGCAGTTCCCGACCACGGGGGTTGAGCGAGCAGTACTTC. Protein product: CASSSRPRGLSEQYF.

This clonotype has only one observation. The V gene is TRBV7-8, the J gene TRBJ2-3; 11 nucleotides agree with TRBD1. The CDR3 has 15 amino acids. The germline gives CDR1 SGHVS, CDR2 FQNEAQ. The ends lost 5 bases at V and 7 bases at J; junction bases unmatched: 8. CDR3 sequence (DNA): TGTGCCAGCAGCCCAAGGACAGGGGGCGGGTATACGCAGTATTTT. It yields the protein CASSPRTGGGYTQYF.

In this sample, this clonotype turned up many times. The gene calls are TRBV24-1 and TRBJ2-1; 7 nucleotides line up with TRBD2. Germline loops: CDR1 KGHDR, CDR2 SFDVKD. CDR3 size: 16 residues. Unmatched junction bases numbered 6, after V lost 3 bases and J lost 2 bases. In DNA, the CDR3 is TGTGCCACCAGTGATCGGACGCGGGAGCCCTACAATGAGCAGTTCTTC. It codes for CATSDRTREPYNEQFF.

This chain uses TRBV19 with TRBJ2-7; D remains unclear. The CDR3 totals 13 residues. Per the germline V gene, CDR1 is LNHDA and CDR2 is SQIVND (reference sequence). V was pared by 2 bases and J by 5 bases, with 10 bases between. The CDR3 sequence is CASSITRYDEQYF. In DNA, the CDR3 is TGTGCCAGTAGTATAACCCGATATGACGAGCAGTACTTC. The complete variable domain, with remaining parts taken from reference TRBV19 and TRBJ2-7, reads DGGITQSPKYLFRKEGQNVTLSCEQNLNHDAMYWYRQDPGQGLRLIYYSQIVNDFQKGDIAEGYSVSREKKESFPLTVTSAQKNPTAFYLCASSITRYDEQYFGPGTRLTVT.

This clonotype was recorded many times. The genes are TRBV7-2 and TRBJ2-7, with 12 bases matching TRBD1. The germline V gene encodes CDR1 SGHTA and CDR2 FQGNSA. The CDR3 is 17 amino acids. V was clipped by 5 bases and J by 5 bases; unmatched bases: 13. Here the CDR3 reads CASSPPWGQGATNEQYF. DNA of the CDR3: TGTGCCAGCAGCCCCCCGTGGGGACAGGGGGCCACCAACGAGCAGTACTTC. The entire variable domain, with the rest obtained from reference TRBV7-2 and TRBJ2-7, is as follows: GAGVSQSPSNKVTEKGKDVELRCDPISGHTALYWYRQSLGQGLEFLIYFQGNSAPDKSGLPSDRFSAERTGGSVSTLTIQRTQQEDSAVYLCASSPPWGQGATNEQYFGPGTRLTVT.

The V call is TRBV5-1, the J call TRBJ1-1, with D perhaps matching TRBD1 (6 bases). Trimming cost V 0 bases and J 2 bases, with 14 bases left between them. The CDR3 loop spans 16 amino acids. Germline CDR1 and CDR2: SGHRS and YFSETQ. CDR3 sequence: CASSLVGAWGNTEAFF. The CDR3 bases are TGCGCCAGCAGCTTGGTGGGGGCCTGGGGAAACACTGAAGCTTTCTTT.

V gene TRBV10-3 combines with J gene TRBJ2-3; maybe TRBD2 (5 bases). There are 16 residues in the CDR3. Trimming removed 3 bases from V and 1 base from J, with 14 bases in between. Germline V gene data show CDR1 as ENHRY and CDR2 as SYGVKD. This CDR3 reads CAISESGKVGTDTQYF. The CDR3 nucleotides read TGTGCCATCAGTGAATCCGGGAAAGTGGGCACAGATACGCAGTATTTT.

In this sample, this clonotype turned up many times. The rearrangement joins TRBV7-2 to TRBJ1-1, with D tentatively TRBD1 (6 bases). This CDR3 has 16 amino acids. CDR1 is SGHTA, CDR2 FQGNSA, per germline. V lost 0 bases, J lost 0 bases, and 11 bases lay in between. CDR3 amino acids: CASSLAGGTVNTEAFF. Written as DNA, the CDR3 is TGTGCCAGCAGCTTAGCGGGGGGCACGGTGAACACTGAAGCTTTCTTT.

The chain couples TRBV4-1 to TRBJ1-1, with unresolved D. This CDR3 contains 18 residues. Trimming stripped 1 base from V and 1 base from J, with 19 bases between. Germline V gives CDR1 MGHRA, CDR2 YSYEKL. CDR3 nucleotide sequence: TGCGCCAGCAGCCAAGTCCGCTTCCGGTTTTCGACGAACACTGAAGCTTTCTTT. Its translation: CASSQVRFRFSTNTEAFF.

This clonotype was recorded many times. The chain couples TRBV5-8 to TRBJ2-7, with a tentative D call TRBD1 (6 bases). V lost 3 bases and J lost 3, with 16 bases in between. CDR1 is SGHTS and CDR2 is YDEGEE in the germline V gene. CDR3 length equals 15 residues. CDR3 loop: CASSSPKTRGYEQYF. The CDR3 coding sequence is TGTGCCAGCAGCTCCCCCAAAACCAGGGGCTACGAGCAGTACTTC.

V usage is TRBV19 and J usage is TRBJ2-6; no definite D call. The CDR3 totals 13 residues. Trimming pared 4 bases from V and 6 bases from J, leaving 7 bases between. Germline CDR1 and CDR2: LNHDA and SQIVND (reference sequence). The CDR3 region has the DNA TGTGCCAGTAGTAAAACCGCGGCCAACGTCCTGACTTTC. It encodes CASSKTAANVLTF.

This clonotype has just a few counts. The V call is TRBV7-2, the J call TRBJ2-7; D gene uncertain. The CDR3 has 13 residues. The germline V gene has CDR1 SGHTA and CDR2 FQGNSA. Trimming shortened V by 3 bases and J by 3 bases, and 9 bases separated the two germline ends. CDR3 nucleotide sequence: TGTGCCAGCAGCTTGTCCCCTGACTACGAGCAGTACTTC. Residues: CASSLSPDYEQYF.

This clonotype occurred a few times. The rearrangement joins TRBV12-3 or TRBV12-4 to TRBJ2-3; no clear D. The CDR3 sequence is 14 residues long. Trimming left V 4 bases short and J 7 bases short, with 15 bases between. CDR3: CASSWARPPYTQYF. The CDR3 region has the DNA TGTGCCAGCAGTTGGGCCCGACCCCCATATACGCAGTATTTT.